Each of the 29 T cell receptor beta chains below was sequenced from the same sample in a study of cytomegalovirus exposure and HLA in healthy donors. The PCR was carried out with 60 Vbeta primers and 13 Jbeta primers. Measured with immunoSEQ multiplex PCR; TCRdb has only the in-frame clones, and not every one. The table includes roughly 150,000 clones, around 84% detected once. Material for sequencing was PBMCs. The receptors come from a woman aged 18-29 years in good health and CMV-seronegative.

This clone was detected a few times. The genes are TRBV11-2 and TRBJ1-3; D is undetermined. V gave up 4 bases and J gave up 4 bases, with 5 bases separating them. The CDR3 contains 12 residues. Germline V CDR1 and CDR2: SGHAT, FQNNGV. The CDR3 DNA reads as TGTGCCAGCAGCTCCCCAGGAAACACCATATATTTT. This translates into CASSSPGNTIYF.

The rearrangement links TRBV28 to TRBJ1-4; D is ambiguous. This CDR3 has 13 amino acids. Trimming removed 8 bases at V and 7 bases at J, with 14 bases between. CDR1 and CDR2 from the germline V gene are MDHEN and SYDVKM. CDR3 in DNA: TGTGCCAGCCTAGCGGCCGGGCGTGAAAAACTGTTTTTT. Protein: CASLAAGREKLFF.

The J gene is TRBJ1-4, the V gene TRBV27; D may be TRBD1 (6 bases). V was clipped by 5 bases and J by 6 bases, with 19 bases between them. The CDR3 consists of 16 residues. From germline, CDR1 is MNHEY and CDR2 SMNVEV (reference sequence). CDR3 sequence reads: CASSPRGGAGYEKLFF. CDR3 bases: TGTGCCAGCAGTCCCAGGGGAGGGGCGGGTTATGAAAAACTGTTTTTT.

The genes are TRBV28 and TRBJ1-4; TRBD1 agrees at 10 bases. From germline, CDR1 is MDHEN and CDR2 SYDVKM. V dropped 6 bases and J dropped 7; count of bases not matched to a gene: 8. The CDR3 runs to 15 residues. CDR3 sequence reads: CASSRPGQGSEKLFF. CDR3 in DNA: TGTGCCAGCAGCCGCCCGGGACAGGGGAGTGAAAAACTGTTTTTT. The full variable domain, completed using reference TRBV28 and TRBJ1-4, is DVKVTQSSRYLVKRTGEKVFLECVQDMDHENMFWYRQDPGLGLRLIYFSYDVKMKEKGDIPEGYSVSREKKERFSLILESASTNQTSMYLCASSRPGQGSEKLFFGSGTQLSVL.

CDR3 bases: TGTGCCAGCAGCCCATTTTCCAGGGGGCAGAACTATGGCTACACCTTC. Translated: CASSPFSRGQNYGYTF. The gene calls are TRBV5-5 and TRBJ1-2; 8 positions agree with TRBD1. The CDR3 totals 16 residues. Trimming cost V 4 bases and J 2 bases; bases outside gene matches: 10. The V gene's germline CDR1 is SGHKS and CDR2 YYEKEE (reference sequence).

The chain has TRBV2 and TRBJ1-5; D is uncertain. Germline lookup yields CDR1 SNHLY and CDR2 FYNNEI. V was trimmed by 0 bases and J by 0 bases, leaving 6 bases between them. The CDR3 is made up of 15 amino acids. CDR3 protein: CASSEATLSNQPQHF. As DNA, the CDR3 is TGTGCCAGCAGTGAAGCGACACTTAGCAATCAGCCCCAGCATTTT.

The gene calls are TRBV5-6 and TRBJ2-7; TRBD2 aligns across 8 bases. CDR1 SGHDT and CDR2 YYEEEE come from the germline V gene. This CDR3 is built from 13 residues. V was clipped by 4 bases and J by 6 bases; unmatched bases: 6. The chain's CDR3 is CASSRGGKSEQYF. CDR3 in DNA: TGTGCCAGCAGCCGGGGGGGGAAAAGCGAGCAGTACTTC. The full variable domain, with the rest looked up from reference TRBV5-6 and TRBJ2-7, is DAGVTQSPTHLIKTRGQQVTLRCSPKSGHDTVSWYQQALGQGPQFIFQYYEEEERQRGNFPDRFSGHQFPNYSSELNVNALLLGDSALYLCASSRGGKSEQYFGPGTRLTVT.

V usage is TRBV7-2 and J usage is TRBJ2-3, with D possibly TRBD2 on 5 matching bases. CDR1 and CDR2 from the germline V gene are SGHTA and FQGNSA. Trimming pared 1 base from V and 8 bases from J, leaving 13 bases between. This CDR3 has 14 amino acids. CDR3 sequence (DNA): TGTGCCAGCAGCTTAGTCGAGAGGGCGGGTACGCAGTATTTT. Its translation is CASSLVERAGTQYF.

The gene calls are TRBV29-1 and TRBJ2-7, with 10 bases that match TRBD1. V lost 4 bases and J lost 4; bases outside the gene matches: 10. Germline-derived CDR1 and CDR2 are SQVTM and ANQGSEA. CDR3 size: 15 residues. As DNA, the CDR3 is TGCAGCGTTGCTCCCGGGACAGGGGAGTCTTACGAGCAGTACTTC. Translation gives CSVAPGTGESYEQYF.

The chain has TRBV4-1 and TRBJ1-2; possibly TRBD1 for D (5 bases). The CDR3 spans 15 residues. V was clipped by 3 bases and J by 5 bases, with 16 bases between them. CDR1 and CDR2 from the germline V gene are MGHRA and YSYEKL. The DNA of the CDR3 is TGCGCCAGCAGCCAGCCGACAGCGCTGATATATGGCTACACCTTC. This translates into CASSQPTALIYGYTF.

This rearrangement joins TRBV2 to TRBJ2-7; perhaps TRBD1 as D (6 bases). The CDR3 sequence is 13 residues long. V gave up 2 bases and J gave up 6 bases, with 11 bases separating them. Per germline, CDR1 SNHLY and CDR2 FYNNEI. The CDR3 DNA sequence: TGTGCCAGCAGTGAACTGGGCAGGGGCGAGCAGTACTTC. Translating it yields CASSELGRGEQYF.

The table lists this clone with a few counts. The rearrangement joins TRBV4-3 to TRBJ2-1; 9 bases line up with TRBD2. V was clipped by 0 bases and J by 6 bases; unmatched bases: 12. CDR3 length: 18 amino acids. Germline V lookup: CDR1 LGHNA, CDR2 YSLEER. This chain's CDR3 is CASSQDSLSGSFLNEQFF. CDR3 bases: TGCGCCAGCAGCCAAGATTCTCTTAGCGGGAGTTTTCTCAATGAGCAGTTCTTC.

V gene TRBV27 combines with J gene TRBJ2-7, with D possibly being TRBD1 (5 bases). This CDR3 region has 16 residues. The germline CDR1 and CDR2 sequences are MNHEY and SMNVEV (reference sequence). Between the trimmed V and J ends, which lost 10 bases and 0 bases, there was a span of 22 bases. The CDR3 is CAIFGDSLPSSYEQYF. CDR3 nucleotides: TGTGCCATCTTCGGCGACAGCCTACCGAGCTCCTACGAGCAGTACTTC.

The gene calls are TRBV18 and TRBJ2-1, with TRBD2 matching over 10 bases. The V gene's germline CDR1 is KGHSH and CDR2 LQKENI. V was clipped by 6 bases and J by 8 bases; unmatched bases: 10. The CDR3 contains 15 residues. In nucleotides, the CDR3 is TGTGCCAGCTCGCCGAGGCCTAGCGGGAGTTATGAGCAGTTCTTC. Translating it yields CASSPRPSGSYEQFF. Based on the CDR3 plus reference TRBV18 and TRBJ2-1, the full variable domain is NAGVMQNPRHLVRRRGQEARLRCSPMKGHSHVYWYRQLPEEGLKFMVYLQKENIIDESGMPKERFSAEFPKEGPSILRIQQVVRGDSAAYFCASSPRPSGSYEQFFGPGTRLTVL.

This chain links TRBV19 with TRBJ1-5; 9 bases fit TRBD1. From germline, CDR1 is LNHDA and CDR2 SQIVND (reference sequence). After removal of 5 bases from V and 3 bases from J, the junction contained 5 bases not matched to a gene. The CDR3 extends over 15 amino acids. As DNA, the CDR3 is TGTGCCAGTAGTGTGGGACAGGGCTTCAATCAGCCCCAGCATTTT. This codes for CASSVGQGFNQPQHF.

The rearrangement uses TRBV10-3 and TRBJ1-4; maybe TRBD1 (5 bases). CDR3 length equals 17 residues. CDR1 ENHRY and CDR2 SYGVKD come from the germline V gene. V shed 2 bases and J shed 5 bases, with 18 bases lying between them. CDR3 residues: CAISEQPKTALNEKLFF. The CDR3 DNA reads TGTGCCATCAGTGAGCAACCGAAGACAGCTTTAAATGAAAAACTGTTTTTT.

This clone appeared a single time. The chain joins TRBV19 to TRBJ2-7; D perhaps matches TRBD2 (7 bases). Deletions cut 2 bases from V and 4 bases from J, with 12 bases between. Germline CDR1 reads LNHDA; CDR2 reads SQIVND (reference sequence). The CDR3 is 14 amino acids. CDR3 coding DNA: TGTGCCAGTAGTATAACGGGGGGCTCTTACGAGCAGTACTTC. This translates into CASSITGGSYEQYF.

The V gene is TRBV6-1, the J gene TRBJ1-5, with D hard to call. Per germline, CDR1 MNHNS and CDR2 SASEGT. V dropped 6 bases and J dropped 3 bases, with 15 bases sitting between them. This CDR3 is 15 amino acids long. CDR3 in DNA: TGTGCCAGCAGCCACGACGAGACTTACAATCAGCCCCAGCATTTT. This gives the protein CASSHDETYNQPQHF.

The chain employs TRBV4-3 and TRBJ2-7, with D maybe TRBD1 (6 bases). Germline lookup yields CDR1 LGHNA and CDR2 YSLEER. V shed 1 base and J shed 6 bases, with 13 bases lying between them. The CDR3 is made up of 14 amino acids. CDR3 nucleotide sequence: TGCGCCAGCAGCCAAGGAGTTAAAGGGGGCGAGCAGTACTTC. Translated, it gives CASSQGVKGGEQYF.

This chain links TRBV5-4 with TRBJ1-2; maybe TRBD1 (6 bases). CDR1 is SGHNT and CDR2 is YYREEE in the germline V gene (reference sequence). Trimming removed 2 bases from V and 3 bases from J, with 11 bases in between. CDR3 length: 14 amino acids. The DNA of the CDR3 is TGTGCCAGCAGCTTAGCAGGGGCTGACTATGGCTACACCTTC. This sequence encodes CASSLAGADYGYTF.

The chain recombines TRBV2 with TRBJ1-4; D remains ambiguous. The CDR3 has 12 amino acids. CDR1 and CDR2 from the germline V gene are SNHLY and FYNNEI. V was trimmed by 1 base and J by 10 bases, leaving 7 bases between them. The CDR3 protein is CASSEGPLKLFF. The CDR3 DNA reads as TGTGCCAGCAGTGAAGGGCCGCTAAAACTGTTTTTT. The variable domain in full, with the rest retrieved from reference TRBV2 and TRBJ1-4, is EPEVTQTPSHQVTQMGQEVILRCVPISNHLYFYWYRQILGQKVEFLVSFYNNEISEKSEIFDDQFSVERPDGSNFTLKIRSTKLEDSAMYFCASSEGPLKLFFGSGTQLSVL.

This clone was observed once. This sequence joins TRBV6-5 and TRBJ2-7, with TRBD1 matching over 8 bases. The CDR3 length is 13 residues. Germline CDR1 MNHEY, CDR2 SVGAGI. Germline trimming cut 6 bases from V and 3 bases from J; bases unmatched to any gene: 4. The CDR3 is CASSRTGHYEQYF. CDR3 coding DNA: TGTGCCAGCAGCCGGACAGGGCACTACGAGCAGTACTTC.

The chain has TRBV11-3 and TRBJ1-2; TRBD1 matches at 7 bases. Germline V gene sequence: CDR1 SGHNT, CDR2 YENEEA. Trimming took 0 bases from V and 2 from J; bases not matched to a gene: 6. The CDR3 consists of 16 residues. The CDR3 DNA reads as TGTGCCAGCAGCTTAGATGCCCACAGGGGAAACTATGGCTACACCTTC. It encodes CASSLDAHRGNYGYTF.

Details on this clone: In the same sample, other DNA sequences code for this CDR3. The chain joins TRBV28 to TRBJ2-3; 7 positions match TRBD2. The germline V gene has CDR1 MDHEN and CDR2 SYDVKM. This CDR3 is 14 amino acids long. Germline trimming cut 2 bases from V and 1 base from J; bases unmatched to any gene: 0. CDR3 in DNA: TGTGCCAGCAGTTTAGCGGGAGGCACAGATACGCAGTATTTT. It encodes CASSLAGGTDTQYF. The entire variable domain, with the rest obtained from reference TRBV28 and TRBJ2-3, is as follows: DVKVTQSSRYLVKRTGEKVFLECVQDMDHENMFWYRQDPGLGLRLIYFSYDVKMKEKGDIPEGYSVSREKKERFSLILESASTNQTSMYLCASSLAGGTDTQYFGPGTRLTVL.

The chain joins TRBV19 to TRBJ1-2; TRBD1 matches at 9 bases. The length of the CDR3 is 14 residues. V was pared by 3 bases and J by 7 bases, with 6 bases of the junction left unmatched. Germline-derived CDR1 and CDR2 are LNHDA and SQIVND (reference sequence). CDR3 DNA sequence: TGTGCCAGTAGTATTCAGGGACAGGGTCGTGGCTACACCTTC. It yields the protein CASSIQGQGRGYTF.

The CDR3, as DNA: TGTGCCAGCAGTTTGGGCCTAAACAATGAGCAGTTCTTC. It encodes CASSLGLNNEQFF. This sequence joins TRBV28 and TRBJ2-1; D is ambiguous. The CDR3 length is 13 residues. Germline values: CDR1 MDHEN, CDR2 SYDVKM. V was shortened by 3 bases and J by 5 bases, with 8 bases between the two germline ends.

The V call is TRBV28, the J call TRBJ2-1, with 8 bases identical to TRBD2. After removal of 7 bases from V and 4 bases from J, the junction contained 12 bases not matched to a gene. Germline values: CDR1 MDHEN, CDR2 SYDVKM. The CDR3 is made up of 16 amino acids. As DNA, the CDR3 is TGTGCCAGCATCCTTTCCGCGGGAGGACATTACAATGAGCAGTTCTTC. Its protein is CASILSAGGHYNEQFF.

J is TRBJ1-2 and V is TRBV5-1; the match to TRBD1 covers 7 bases. This CDR3 contains 14 residues. V lost 7 bases to trimming and J lost 8 bases; unmatched junction nucleotides: 14. CDR1 and CDR2 (germline): SGHRS, YFSETQ. CDR3 bases: TGCGCCAGCGGGACCTCTACAGGGGCGGGAGGCTACACCTTC. Translation gives CASGTSTGAGGYTF. The whole variable domain, filled in from reference TRBV5-1 and TRBJ1-2, reads KAGVTQTPRYLIKTRGQQVTLSCSPISGHRSVSWYQQTPGQGLQFLFEYFSETQRNKGNFPGRFSGRQFSNSRSEMNVSTLELGDSALYLCASGTSTGAGGYTFGSGTRLTVV.

The genes are TRBV10-3 and TRBJ1-3; a possible D gene is TRBD1 (5 bases). Germline lookup yields CDR1 ENHRY and CDR2 SYGVKD. CDR3 length equals 17 residues. Deletions cut 4 bases from V and 0 bases from J, with 16 bases between. The CDR3 DNA reads as TGTGCCATCAGTGGTACAGGCAGCTCCTCCTCTGGAAACACCATATATTTT. Its protein is CAISGTGSSSSGNTIYF.